The following is a T cell receptor beta chain sequence with its context. The target of this receptor is not known. Qualities for individual bases were not recorded, and no much larger clone is one base off. Genomic DNA was isolated using the Qiagen DNeasy kit from unsorted PBMCs as well as from negatively selected CD4+ and CD8+ fractions. TCR beta CDR3 regions were amplified by immunoSEQ multiplex PCR using primers annealing to V and J segments. A synthetic immune receptor repertoire was used to minimize amplification bias, and remaining bias was computationally removed after sequencing. Per the authors' processing: Repertoire diversity was quantified as the Shannon entropy index using custom Python scripts. Unsorted, CD4+ and CD8+ repertoires were examined separately, except in combined analyses, for which CD4+ and CD8+ sequences were merged in silico. Clonal expansion was defined as at least a 2-fold frequency increase after treatment relative to C1D1, with a pseudocount of 0.5 for undetected baseline clones. Singleton clones were defined as clones with 0 or 1 copy at C1D1, and non-singleton clones were defined as clones with 2 or more copies. Clones expanded in unsorted samples were assigned a CD4+, CD8+ or unknown annotation through matching of protein sequences in sorted samples from the same patient. Diversity changes from C1D1 to C4D1 were tested in paired samples using Wilcoxon tests. TCRdb limited this immuneACCESS table to in-frame rearrangements with V and J called. A share of clones is missing; checked studies link under half to unresolved V genes, and the rest is unexplained. Clone size and V and J calls were adopted from that table, with D and trimming inferred from the DNA. The sample table shows approximately 50,000 clones, and 70% to 90% are seen once. The top ten clonotypes cover roughly 5.4% of the sample.

The CDR3 starts with the cysteine, ends with the phenylalanine, and has 13 residues. Only the CDR3 portion is preserved as DNA: 39 bases, with reading frame beginning at the first base. Trimming costs V 10 bases and J 5 bases, and their ends lie 15 bases apart. CDR1 and CDR2 were assigned from the germline V gene as ENHRY and SYGVKD. The data are from a study of PD-1 blockade in classical Hodgkin lymphoma (dated by TCRdb to the early 2020s). About the study as a whole: Nivolumab dosing was 3 mg/kg intravenously every 2 weeks, continuing until either disease progression or unacceptable toxicity. A peripheral blood immune signature of response to PD-1 blockade in classical Hodgkin lymphoma was defined using TCR beta sequencing and CyTOF.

Per the publication, the time point label means: cycle 2 day 1 (C2D1) of nivolumab. Relapse after autologous stem cell transplantation had occurred in all trial patients, and cohorts A, B and C were distinguished by prior brentuximab vedotin exposure. The trial cohort comprised approximately 55 patients with relapsed/refractory classical Hodgkin lymphoma whose best overall responses were complete response, partial response or progressive disease. Single-agent nivolumab was administered to trial patients in the multi-cohort phase II CheckMate 205 trial. An independent review committee assessed best overall response by applying the 2007 International Working Group response criteria. Trial PBMCs were obtained immediately prior to nivolumab initiation (C1D1) and on therapy at cycle 2 day 1 and cycle 4 day 1. Peripheral blood was collected in 8 mL Vacutainer Cell Preparation Tubes, from which PBMCs were isolated by centrifugation and then cryopreserved.

Study-level results and caveats: Only a single clinical trial cohort was studied, and what caused the repertoire differences, possibly disease activity or prior therapy, remained undefined. By C4D1, a significant rise was seen in CD4+ TCR diversity but not in CD8+ TCR diversity (p=0.0027 vs p=0.16), and the rise was most apparent among complete responders (p=0.02). Among trial patients, those achieving complete response had baseline diversity similar to that of newly diagnosed patients, while diversity was significantly lower in partial responders and progressors. Diversity was lower in patients who began nivolumab less than 1 year after ASCT, so these patients were left out of later analyses to avoid confounding by immune reconstitution. Baseline TCR diversity was reported to be lower in newly diagnosed patients than in healthy donors and to be lower still in relapsed/refractory patients.

The TCR comes from a human donor with classical Hodgkin lymphoma. Sequenced material: peripheral blood mononuclear cells (PBMCs), taken before the second cycle of nivolumab. The chain couples TRBV10-3 to TRBJ1-5; the D gene is possibly TRBD1, with 5 bases matching. The CDR3 reads CASQQDGDQPQHF. The DNA is TGTGCCAGCCAACAGGACGGGGATCAGCCCCAGCATTTT.